The 18 T cell receptor beta chains reported below all come from one sample, sequenced in a study of blood T cell repertoires in COVID-19. Sequenced by immunoSEQ multiplex PCR; TCRdb stores in-frame clones only, minus some. Among some 240,000 clones listed, 75% to 90% were seen once. The source material was peripheral blood. The receptors shown here come from a woman between 65 and 79 years old with COVID-19, enrolled during active disease.

CDR3 sequence (DNA): TGTGCCAGCAGAGACAGGGGGGTCGTGGGCAATCAGCCCCAGCATTTT. Its protein is CASRDRGVVGNQPQHF. V and J are TRBV28 and TRBJ1-5, with TRBD1 matching over 9 bases. The CDR3 sequence is 16 residues long. Germline V gives CDR1 MDHEN, CDR2 SYDVKM. J was trimmed by 2 bases and V by 6 bases; bases with no gene match: 8.

This rearrangement joins TRBV7-9 to TRBJ2-5, with D tentatively TRBD1 (6 bases). Germline CDR1 and CDR2: SEHNR and FQNEAQ (reference sequence). The CDR3 runs 14 residues. Between the trimmed V and J ends, which lost 2 bases and 5 bases, there was a span of 12 bases. The chain's CDR3 is CASSLTGMVETQYF. The CDR3 nucleotides read TGTGCCAGCAGCTTAACAGGGATGGTTGAGACCCAGTACTTC.

V and J are TRBV30 and TRBJ2-4; D may be TRBD1 (6 bases). V was cut by 1 base and J by 0 bases, with 10 bases left in between. Germline V gene data show CDR1 as GTSNPN and CDR2 as SVGIG (reference sequence). There are 15 residues in the CDR3. The CDR3: CAWSEGEIAKNIQYF. CDR3 nucleotides: TGTGCCTGGAGTGAGGGGGAGATAGCCAAAAACATTCAGTACTTC.

The V and J genes are TRBV19 and TRBJ1-5; possibly TRBD1 for D (5 bases). The V gene lost 3 bases and the J gene lost 0 bases, with 9 bases spanning the gap. Germline assignment: CDR1 LNHDA and CDR2 SQIVND (reference sequence). The CDR3 extends over 15 amino acids. DNA of the CDR3: TGTGCCAGTAGTATGGCACAGGATAGCAATCAGCCCCAGCATTTT. Residues: CASSMAQDSNQPQHF. The variable domain in full, with the rest retrieved from reference TRBV19 and TRBJ1-5, is DGGITQSPKYLFRKEGQNVTLSCEQNLNHDAMYWYRQDPGQGLRLIYYSQIVNDFQKGDIAEGYSVSREKKESFPLTVTSAQKNPTAFYLCASSMAQDSNQPQHFGDGTRLSIL.

The chain carries TRBV24-1 and TRBJ2-1, with 7 positions matching TRBD2. Germline CDR1 and CDR2: KGHDR and SFDVKD. Unmatched junction bases numbered 7, after V lost 0 bases and J lost 6 bases. The CDR3 covers 16 residues. Here the CDR3 reads CATSDLNGGSLNEQFF. As DNA, the CDR3 is TGTGCCACCAGTGATTTGAACGGCGGGAGTCTCAATGAGCAGTTCTTC.

The rearrangement uses TRBV19 and TRBJ2-1; 16 nucleotides line up with TRBD2. V trimming: 6 bases; J trimming: 7 bases; junction bases outside the gene matches: 9. The CDR3 consists of 17 residues. The V gene's germline CDR1 is LNHDA and CDR2 SQIVND (reference sequence). This CDR3 is CASSLNPGLAGGNEQFF. The CDR3 coding sequence is TGTGCCAGTAGCCTTAACCCGGGACTAGCGGGGGGGAATGAGCAGTTCTTC.

The chain joins TRBV19 to TRBJ2-5, with 7 positions matching TRBD1. This CDR3 is built from 18 residues. The junction had 21 bases not matched to a gene; V was cut back by 7 bases and J by 4 bases. CDR1 and CDR2 (germline): LNHDA, SQIVND (reference sequence). This CDR3 reads CASTRTPLRQGGGETQYF. The DNA of the CDR3 is TGTGCCAGTACCCGAACGCCATTGAGACAGGGCGGAGGAGAGACCCAGTACTTC.

This chain links TRBV5-4 with TRBJ1-2; D is undetermined. The germline gives CDR1 SGHNT, CDR2 YYREEE (reference sequence). V lost 0 bases, J lost 0 bases, and 3 bases lay in between. CDR3 length: 13 amino acids. The CDR3 coding sequence is TGTGCCAGCAGCTTGGATACTAACTATGGCTACACCTTC. Translated, it gives CASSLDTNYGYTF.

V is TRBV7-6 and J is TRBJ2-1, with a possible D match to TRBD2 (5 bases). V dropped 2 bases and J dropped 0 bases, with 14 bases sitting between them. This CDR3 has 17 residues. In germline, CDR1 is SGHVS, CDR2 FNYEAQ. CDR3: CASSLLDGVSSYNEQFF. CDR3 DNA: TGTGCCAGCAGCTTATTGGACGGGGTCTCCTCCTACAATGAGCAGTTCTTC. Full variable domain (outside the CDR3, taken from reference TRBV7-6 and TRBJ2-1): GAGVSQSPRYKVTKRGQDVALRCDPISGHVSLYWYRQALGQGPEFLTYFNYEAQQDKSGLPNDRFSAERPEGSISTLTIQRTEQRDSAMYRCASSLLDGVSSYNEQFFGPGTRLTVL.

V usage is TRBV28 and J usage is TRBJ1-6; D is perhaps TRBD1 (5 bases). The V and J ends lost 1 base and 6 bases respectively, with 10 bases between them. The germline gives CDR1 MDHEN, CDR2 SYDVKM. The CDR3 covers 15 residues. In DNA form, the CDR3 reads TGTGCCAGCAGTTTATCCCAGGGATTTAATTCACCCCTCCACTTT. Translating it yields CASSLSQGFNSPLHF.

The CDR3 region is CASSSRGLASLGDEQFF. The CDR3 nucleotides read TGCGCCAGCAGCTCTCGGGGGTTAGCGTCCCTCGGGGATGAGCAGTTCTTC. The rearrangement links TRBV5-1 to TRBJ2-1; TRBD2 might be the D (6 bases). V lost 3 bases and J 8 bases, leaving 24 bases between the germline ends. CDR1 and CDR2 (germline): SGHRS, YFSETQ. The CDR3 extends over 17 amino acids.

The chain has TRBV6-6 and TRBJ2-1; D possibly corresponds to TRBD1 (5 bases). The CDR3 length is 12 residues. Per germline, CDR1 MNHNY and CDR2 SVGAGI (reference sequence). Trimming pared 5 bases from V and 8 bases from J, leaving 10 bases between. This CDR3 reads CASSAQGYEQFF. The CDR3 nucleotides read TGTGCCAGCAGTGCGCAGGGTTATGAGCAGTTCTTC.

V and J are TRBV30 and TRBJ1-3; D unclear. CDR1 and CDR2 (germline): GTSNPN, SVGIG (reference sequence). This CDR3 has 15 residues. Trimming pared 2 bases from V and 0 bases from J, leaving 11 bases between. The CDR3, as DNA: TGTGCCTGGAGTCTTCCTGGCCGCTCTGGAAACACCATATATTTT. This gives the protein CAWSLPGRSGNTIYF.

CDR3 in amino acids: CASSPPSTGAYEQYF. For the CDR3, the DNA is TGTGCCAGCTCACCACCATCGACAGGAGCTTACGAGCAGTACTTC. J is TRBJ2-7 and V is TRBV18; TRBD1 is a possible D gene (6 bases). V lost 0 bases and J 4 bases, leaving 13 bases between the germline ends. The germline gives CDR1 KGHSH, CDR2 LQKENI. CDR3 size: 15 residues.

The gene calls are TRBV4-1 and TRBJ1-5, with D possibly being TRBD1 (5 bases). The CDR3 is made up of 14 amino acids. The germline V gene encodes CDR1 MGHRA and CDR2 YSYEKL. Trimming took 3 bases from V and 3 from J, leaving 9 bases between them. The CDR3 DNA reads as TGCGCCAGCAGCCACACAGGTATCAATCAGCCCCAGCATTTT. This gives the protein CASSHTGINQPQHF.

This clone was counted a few times. This chain uses TRBV5-6 with TRBJ2-1, with 9 positions matching TRBD2. Germline-derived CDR1 and CDR2 are SGHDT and YYEEEE. The CDR3 is 14 amino acids. Trimming at V came to 1 base and at J to 8 bases, leaving 4 bases not matched to a gene. The CDR3 protein is CASSLTGLAYEQFF. The CDR3 nucleotides read TGTGCCAGCAGCTTGACGGGACTAGCATATGAGCAGTTCTTC.

The rearrangement links TRBV27 to TRBJ2-1; possibly TRBD2 for D (5 bases). CDR1 and CDR2 from the germline V gene are MNHEY and SMNVEV (reference sequence). Trimming shortened V by 7 bases and J by 1 base, and 11 bases separated the two germline ends. CDR3 size: 14 residues. The CDR3 protein is CASMSGLSYNEQFF. The CDR3 nucleotides read TGTGCCAGCATGAGCGGTCTTTCCTACAATGAGCAGTTCTTC.

The rearrangement uses TRBV2 and TRBJ2-7; D may be TRBD2 (6 bases). Trimming removed 4 bases from V and 5 bases from J, with 21 bases in between. This CDR3 is built from 16 residues. Germline V gene data show CDR1 as SNHLY and CDR2 as FYNNEI. For the CDR3, the DNA is TGTGCCAGCAGTGGACATCTGGACGGGGGATGGGACGAGCAGTACTTC. Translated, it gives CASSGHLDGGWDEQYF.